The present TCR beta chain was sequenced within a study of OX40 agonist ivuxolimab in advanced cancers. In the study overall: Patients were treated with ivuxolimab, an agonistic anti-OX40 (CD134) antibody. Males comprised 82.7% of the group, whose mean age was approximately 60 years (range about 20 to 85).

This table comes from immunoSEQ multiplex PCR, and its TCRdb copy is limited to in-frame clones, with some not included. This sample yields approximately 76,000 clones, of which roughly 86% are seen a single time; approximately 0.7% belongs to the top ten. The CDR3 sequence is 13 residues long. CDR1 and CDR2 from the germline V gene are KGHSH and LQKENI. The germline V and J ends were trimmed by 0 bases and 4 bases, with 7 bases remaining between them. This material consisted of CD4+ or CD8+ T cells sorted from blood, taken in a trial of the OX40 agonist ivuxolimab. The clonotype originates from an adult with an advanced solid tumor such as melanoma, head and neck, liver or kidney cancer. J is TRBJ2-7 and V is TRBV18; D is unclear. The chain's CDR3 is CASSPPTKYEQYF. The CDR3, as DNA: TGTGCCAGCTCACCACCAACGAAATACGAGCAGTACTTC.